The 16 T cell receptor beta chains reported below all come from one sample, sequenced in a study of T cells in Graves' hyperthyroidism and ophthalmopathy (dated by TCRdb to between 2017 and 2020). Libraries were made using multiplex PCR. The sequencing machine was an Illumina HiSeq 2000. TCR beta CDR3 regions were amplified from RNA transcripts. For the first round of RT-PCR on the TCR CDR3, the HTBI primer set was used together with the Qiagen OneStep RT-PCR kit. The public reads were reprocessed in TCRdb via fastp at Q25 and MiXCR, keeping in-frame beta chains. Each entry is one CDR3 protein sequence, shown with its most common DNA and genes. This sample holds roughly 400,000 distinct CDR3 sequences; roughly 13% were observed only once. Of the sample, 25% to 30% falls within the top ten clones. Specimen: blood. These receptors were collected from a man aged 50 to 59 with Graves' ophthalmopathy.

This clonotype was recorded a few times. The genes are TRBV29-1 and TRBJ1-1; D call uncertain. There are 13 residues in the CDR3. V lost 3 bases and J 4 bases, leaving 12 bases between the germline ends. CDR1 and CDR2 (germline): SQVTM, ANQGSEA. Here the CDR3 reads CSVEENKRTEAFF. DNA for the CDR3: TGCAGCGTTGAGGAAAATAAGCGCACTGAAGCTTTCTTT.

This clonotype was seen ten or more times. The chain has TRBV2 and TRBJ2-7; the D is unclear. Trimming removed 4 bases from V and 2 bases from J, with 9 bases in between. The germline gives CDR1 SNHLY, CDR2 FYNNEI. This CDR3 is 13 amino acids long. CDR3 coding DNA: TGTGCCAGCAGTGTCGGAGTAACCTACGAGCAGTACTTC. Translation: CASSVGVTYEQYF.

This chain connects TRBV6-1 to TRBJ1-2; a possible D gene is TRBD1 (6 bases). In germline, CDR1 is MNHNS, CDR2 SASEGT. Trimming took off 5 bases at V and 5 bases at J, with 18 bases between the two ends. CDR3 length: 15 amino acids. CDR3 coding DNA: TGTGCCAGCAGTATGCAGACCGGGACATATTATGGCTACACCTTC. It specifies CASSMQTGTYYGYTF.

With regard to this clonotype: Relative to the germline gene, one junction end is altered; a read error may explain this. The rearrangement joins TRBV27 to TRBJ1-1; no clear D gene. Germline CDR1 and CDR2: MNHEY and SMNVEV (reference sequence). CDR3 size: 12 residues. The CDR3 nucleotides read TGTGTCAGCAGTCGAGAGGGCACTGAAGCTTTCTTT. Its translation: CVSSREGTEAFF.

The sample holds many counts of this clonotype. This chain links TRBV18 with TRBJ2-3; the match to TRBD2 covers 7 bases. V gave up 3 bases and J gave up 1 base; unmatched junction bases: 1. The CDR3 has 14 amino acids. CDR1 is KGHSH, CDR2 LQKENI, per germline. CDR3 loop: CASSPAGGTDTQYF. DNA for the CDR3: TGTGCCAGCTCACCGGCGGGGGGCACAGATACGCAGTATTTT.

This clonotype was seen repeatedly, ten times or more. The chain employs TRBV6-5 and TRBJ1-2; 7 nucleotides agree with TRBD1. Looked up from germline, CDR1 is MNHEY and CDR2 is SVGAGI. V dropped 2 bases and J dropped 6; count of bases not matched to a gene: 3. The length of the CDR3 is 13 residues. The CDR3 region is CASSYATGHGYTF. The CDR3 nucleotides read TGTGCCAGCAGTTACGCGACAGGGCATGGCTACACCTTC.

This clonotype appeared many times. This chain links TRBV29-1 with TRBJ2-7; 7 nucleotides line up with TRBD1. CDR1 and CDR2 from the germline V gene are SQVTM and ANQGSEA. The CDR3 length is 12 residues. V lost 5 bases and J lost 7; bases outside the gene matches: 8. The CDR3 spells CSVPTGRGEQYF. In DNA, the CDR3 is TGCAGCGTTCCGACAGGGAGAGGTGAGCAGTACTTC.

This clonotype was counted many times. The chain carries TRBV5-5 and TRBJ2-7; maybe TRBD1 (5 bases). Looked up from germline, CDR1 is SGHKS and CDR2 is YYEKEE (reference sequence). This CDR3 comprises 15 residues. Between the trimmed V and J ends, which lost 4 bases and 2 bases, there was a span of 16 bases. The CDR3 region is CASSLDSQPTYEQYF. CDR3 nucleotides: TGTGCCAGCAGCCTCGACAGCCAACCTACCTACGAGCAGTACTTC. Full variable domain (outside the CDR3, taken from reference TRBV5-5 and TRBJ2-7): DAGVTQSPTHLIKTRGQQVTLRCSPISGHKSVSWYQQVLGQGPQFIFQYYEKEERGRGNFPDRFSARQFPNYSSELNVNALLLGDSALYLCASSLDSQPTYEQYFGPGTRLTVT.

This clonotype came up once. The CDR3 region has the DNA TGTGCCAGCAGTTACTTCAGGAATCAGCGGGCCACAGATACGCAGTATTTT. Encoded protein: CASSYFRNQRATDTQYF. The J gene is TRBJ2-3, the V gene TRBV6-9, with D possibly being TRBD2 (6 bases). This CDR3 spans 17 amino acids. Trimming took 3 bases from V and 2 from J, leaving 18 bases between them. CDR1 is MNHGY, CDR2 SVAAGI, per germline.

The gene calls are TRBV2 and TRBJ2-5, with 9 nucleotides matching TRBD2. In germline, CDR1 is SNHLY, CDR2 FYNNEI. CDR3 length: 15 amino acids. V was pared by 6 bases and J by 0 bases, with 5 bases of the junction left unmatched. CDR3 DNA: TGTGCCAGCAGCGGCGGGAGGGGGTACCAAGAGACCCAGTACTTC. It codes for CASSGGRGYQETQYF.

This clonotype has more than one count but fewer than ten. V is TRBV2 and J is TRBJ1-5, with D possibly being TRBD1 (6 bases). Germline CDR1 and CDR2: SNHLY and FYNNEI. Trimming stripped 7 bases from V and 0 bases from J, with 13 bases between. The CDR3 is made up of 15 amino acids. CDR3 amino acids: CASKGGGYSNQPQHF. The CDR3 DNA reads as TGTGCCAGCAAGGGGGGCGGCTATAGCAATCAGCCCCAGCATTTT.

Remarks on this clonotype: One base away lies a much larger clone, so this may be a sequencing read error. J is TRBJ2-5 and V is TRBV7-2; D may be TRBD2 (5 bases). The CDR3 loop spans 13 amino acids. Per germline, CDR1 SGHTA and CDR2 FQGNSA. In DNA, the CDR3 is TGTGTCAGCAGCCTCCGGACCAGCGGGACCCAGTACTTC. This translates into CVSSLRTSGTQYF.

Only a few counts were recorded for this clonotype. This chain joins TRBV29-1 and TRBJ1-4, with D uncertain. The CDR3 spans 17 residues. V lost 6 bases and J 3 bases, leaving 23 bases between the germline ends. In germline, CDR1 is SQVTM, CDR2 ANQGSEA. CDR3 sequence reads: CSVLTAAGRESNEKLFF. CDR3 nucleotides: TGCAGCGTACTAACCGCAGCGGGGAGAGAGTCTAATGAAAAACTGTTTTTT.

The rearrangement links TRBV20-1 to TRBJ2-1, with 8 bases identical to TRBD2. CDR1 is DFQATT, CDR2 SNEGSKA, per germline (reference sequence). V shed 1 base, J shed 4 bases, and the junction held 9 bases outside the gene matches. The CDR3 contains 16 residues. CDR3 protein: CSARVSAGGGYNEQFF. The CDR3 DNA reads TGCAGTGCTAGAGTTTCGGCGGGAGGTGGTTACAATGAGCAGTTCTTC.

Ten or more counts support this clonotype. The chain recombines TRBV6-1 with TRBJ2-3; D is unclear. This CDR3 comprises 16 residues. V lost 3 bases and J lost 2, with 15 bases in between. CDR1 and CDR2 (germline): MNHNS, SASEGT. The CDR3 sequence is CASSDGRGASTDTQYF. For the CDR3, the DNA is TGTGCCAGCAGTGATGGACGCGGCGCCTCCACAGATACGCAGTATTTT.

This clonotype has just a few counts. The chain links TRBV20-1 to TRBJ1-5; D is unresolved. CDR3 length equals 16 residues. Germline assignment: CDR1 DFQATT and CDR2 SNEGSKA (reference sequence). V was shortened by 6 bases and J by 0 bases, with 18 bases between the two germline ends. The CDR3 loop reads CSASQPGGNSNQPQHF. As DNA, the CDR3 is TGCAGTGCCAGCCAACCTGGAGGGAATAGCAATCAGCCCCAGCATTTT.